This T cell receptor beta chain was recorded in a study of T cells in localized non-small cell lung cancer. Study-level findings and limits: Uninvolved adjacent lung, not tumor, had the highest T cell clonality. In the blood, greater T cell density corresponded to longer overall survival.

This table comes from immunoSEQ multiplex PCR, and its TCRdb copy is limited to in-frame clones, with some not included. The profile shows 75,000 to 80,000 clones, more than 70% of them singletons. Trimming removed 3 bases from V and 4 bases from J; junction bases left unmatched: 11. The CDR3 runs to 17 residues. Germline V lookup: CDR1 LNHDA, CDR2 SQIVND (reference sequence). Concerning this clone: Its antigen remains unknown.

The receptor was isolated from a woman aged 35 to 75 with stage I squamous cell lung carcinoma. Sequenced here: peripheral blood, sampled before any cancer treatment. The rearrangement uses TRBV19 and TRBJ2-1; 8 nucleotides match TRBD2. The CDR3: CASSIGPGGGIYNEQFF. In DNA form, the CDR3 reads TGTGCCAGTAGTATTGGGCCTGGCGGGGGGATTTACAATGAGCAGTTCTTC.